Shown below are 18 T cell receptor beta chains from a single sample sequenced in a study of T cells in Graves' hyperthyroidism and ophthalmopathy. TCR beta CDR3 region amplification was performed from RNA transcripts. A set of HTBI primers served as the primers for a first-round RT-PCR of the TCR CDR3. TCRdb used MiXCR to reprocess the multiplex PCR reads, holding one entry per CDR3 protein. There are about 690,000 distinct CDR3 sequences in the sample; roughly 17% occur only once, and 15% to 19% lies in the top ten. The sample comprised blood. The source of these receptors is a man aged 50 or older with Graves' hyperthyroidism.

With respect to this clonotype: This may be a read error: a much more frequent sequence differs by one nucleotide. The final CDR3 position lacks the conserved phenylalanine or tryptophan, pointing to a likely read error. The V and J genes are TRBV7-2 and TRBJ2-1, with 9 nucleotides matching TRBD1. The germline CDR1 and CDR2 sequences are SGHTA and FQGNSA. Trimming at V came to 6 bases and at J to 8 bases, leaving 11 bases not matched to a gene. The CDR3 totals 15 residues. The DNA for the CDR3 is TGTGCCAGCAGTTCTCAACCGGGACAGGGATATGAGCAGTTCTCC. It codes for CASSSQPGQGYEQFS.

This clonotype appeared a few times. The chain couples TRBV6-2 or TRBV6-3 to TRBJ2-7; D not certain. Germline values: CDR1 MNHEY, CDR2 SVGEGT. Trimming took 0 bases from V and 2 from J, leaving 8 bases between them. This CDR3 spans 14 amino acids. CDR3 DNA sequence: TGTGCCAGCAGTTACTCGGACGGACCCTACGAGCAGTACTTC. Translated, it gives CASSYSDGPYEQYF.

This clonotype appeared many times. This chain joins TRBV18 and TRBJ2-1; tentative D call: TRBD2 (5 bases). Germline V lookup: CDR1 KGHSH, CDR2 LQKENI. This CDR3 contains 14 residues. Trimming removed 3 bases at V and 3 bases at J, with 9 bases between. The CDR3 loop is CASSPLGVYNEQFF. The CDR3, as DNA: TGTGCCAGCTCACCCCTCGGGGTCTACAATGAGCAGTTCTTC. The whole variable domain, filled in from reference TRBV18 and TRBJ2-1, reads NAGVMQNPRHLVRRRGQEARLRCSPMKGHSHVYWYRQLPEEGLKFMVYLQKENIIDESGMPKERFSAEFPKEGPSILRIQQVVRGDSAAYFCASSPLGVYNEQFFGPGTRLTVL.

The rearrangement joins TRBV5-1 to TRBJ1-4; unclear D gene. Germline V gene lookup returns CDR1 SGHRS and CDR2 YFSETQ. The CDR3 has 15 amino acids. Trimming shortened V by 0 bases and J by 2 bases, and 8 bases separated the two germline ends. The CDR3 sequence is CASSLDEATNEKLFF. CDR3 DNA sequence: TGCGCCAGCAGCTTGGACGAGGCGACTAATGAAAAACTGTTTTTT.

This clonotype has just a few counts. CDR3 sequence (DNA): TGCAGCGTTGATCGAACAGGGTTAGGGTCCGAGCAGTACTTC. Its protein is CSVDRTGLGSEQYF. The chain is built from TRBV29-1 and TRBJ2-7; D is perhaps TRBD1 (6 bases). The CDR3 sequence is 14 residues long. The V and J ends lost 3 bases and 6 bases respectively, with 18 bases between them. The germline CDR1 and CDR2 sequences are SQVTM and ANQGSEA.

The sample holds many counts of this clonotype. The chain has TRBV7-2 and TRBJ2-5; the D gene is possibly TRBD2 (5 bases). This CDR3 comprises 13 residues. V was trimmed by 8 bases and J by 1 base, leaving 11 bases between them. CDR1 is SGHTA, CDR2 FQGNSA, per germline. The DNA of the CDR3 is TGTGCCAGCGAGCGCGGGTTCCAAGAGACCCAGTACTTC. Residues: CASERGFQETQYF. Full variable domain (missing parts from reference TRBV7-2 and TRBJ2-5): GAGVSQSPSNKVTEKGKDVELRCDPISGHTALYWYRQSLGQGLEFLIYFQGNSAPDKSGLPSDRFSAERTGGSVSTLTIQRTQQEDSAVYLCASERGFQETQYFGPGTRLLVL.

This clonotype showed up just a few times. The V and J genes are TRBV4-1 and TRBJ2-3; D unresolved. The CDR3 totals 12 residues. Trimming left V 0 bases short and J 9 bases short, with 7 bases between. CDR1 is MGHRA and CDR2 is YSYEKL in the germline V gene. As DNA, the CDR3 is TGCGCCAGCAGCCAAGATGGGGTAACGCAGTATTTT. It codes for CASSQDGVTQYF.

This clonotype was counted ten times or more. The chain couples TRBV9 to TRBJ2-2; TRBD2 matches 9 bases. This CDR3 is built from 16 residues. With V trimmed by 0 bases and J by 3 bases, 3 bases remained unmatched. Germline assignment: CDR1 SGDLS and CDR2 YYNGEE. The CDR3 nucleotides are TGTGCCAGCAGCGTAGATCGACTAGCGGACACCGGGGAGCTGTTTTTT. Encoded protein: CASSVDRLADTGELFF.

This clonotype has a single count. The V and J genes are TRBV3-2 and TRBJ2-5; the table's D call TRBD2 went unverified against the DNA. TRBV3-2 is a documented pseudogene. This CDR3 region has 17 residues. This CDR3 reads CASSQDGGEGTLETQYF. Written as DNA, the CDR3 is TGTGCCAGCAGCCAAGATGGGGGGGAGGGCACACTAGAGACCCAGTACTTC.

This clonotype was counted at least ten times. The genes are TRBV11-2 and TRBJ2-5; unclear D gene. The V and J ends lost 5 bases and 4 bases respectively, with 11 bases between them. The germline gives CDR1 SGHAT, CDR2 FQNNGV. The CDR3 runs 13 residues. The CDR3 nucleotides read TGTGCCAGCAGCGTGGACCCTGGAGAGACCCAGTACTTC. Translated, it gives CASSVDPGETQYF.

The rearrangement uses TRBV7-2 and TRBJ1-2; the D gene is possibly TRBD1 (6 bases). The V gene lost 5 bases and the J gene lost 3 bases, with 16 bases spanning the gap. This CDR3 comprises 15 residues. Germline CDR1 is SGHTA and CDR2 is FQGNSA. The CDR3 is CASSPRRTVDYGYTF. CDR3 nucleotide sequence: TGTGCCAGCAGCCCCCGAAGGACAGTAGACTATGGCTACACCTTC. Complete variable domain (other parts from reference TRBV7-2 and TRBJ1-2): GAGVSQSPSNKVTEKGKDVELRCDPISGHTALYWYRQSLGQGLEFLIYFQGNSAPDKSGLPSDRFSAERTGGSVSTLTIQRTQQEDSAVYLCASSPRRTVDYGYTFGSGTRLTVV.

This clonotype was seen many times. The chain employs TRBV28 and TRBJ2-7; D assignment may be TRBD1 or TRBD2 (5 bases each). The V gene's germline CDR1 is MDHEN and CDR2 SYDVKM. V lost 3 bases, J lost 0 bases, and 12 bases lay in between. The CDR3 length is 15 residues. CDR3 DNA: TGTGCCAGCAGTTTCAGGGTAGCGTTCTCCTACGAGCAGTACTTC. This translates into CASSFRVAFSYEQYF. Supplemented by reference TRBV28 and TRBJ2-7, the full variable domain reads DVKVTQSSRYLVKRTGEKVFLECVQDMDHENMFWYRQDPGLGLRLIYFSYDVKMKEKGDIPEGYSVSREKKERFSLILESASTNQTSMYLCASSFRVAFSYEQYFGPGTRLTVT.

This clonotype was picked up many times. The chain employs TRBV29-1 and TRBJ1-4, with 7 bases identical to TRBD1. Trimming at V came to 6 bases and at J to 3 bases, leaving 4 bases not matched to a gene. This CDR3 has 13 residues. Looked up from germline, CDR1 is SQVTM and CDR2 is ANQGSEA. The CDR3 protein is CSVTGTANEKLFF. For the CDR3, the DNA is TGCAGCGTCACCGGGACAGCTAATGAAAAACTGTTTTTT.

This clonotype was seen ten or more times. The chain is built from TRBV18 and TRBJ2-3, with 7 positions matching TRBD1. The CDR3 is made up of 16 amino acids. Germline CDR1 is KGHSH and CDR2 is LQKENI. V shed 3 bases, J shed 4 bases, and the junction held 10 bases outside the gene matches. The CDR3 is CASSPGEGGAADTQYF. CDR3 in DNA: TGTGCCAGCTCACCGGGGGAAGGGGGCGCGGCAGATACGCAGTATTTT.

The V call is TRBV28, the J call TRBJ1-1, with D possibly TRBD1 on 5 matching bases. V dropped 5 bases and J dropped 2 bases, with 15 bases sitting between them. CDR3 length: 15 residues. CDR1 and CDR2 (germline): MDHEN, SYDVKM. The CDR3 here is CASSLPGGGNTEAFF. The CDR3 DNA is TGTGCCAGCAGTCTTCCCGGGGGGGGTAACACTGAAGCTTTCTTT. The variable domain in full, with the rest retrieved from reference TRBV28 and TRBJ1-1, is DVKVTQSSRYLVKRTGEKVFLECVQDMDHENMFWYRQDPGLGLRLIYFSYDVKMKEKGDIPEGYSVSREKKERFSLILESASTNQTSMYLCASSLPGGGNTEAFFGQGTRLTVV.

The table lists this clonotype with many counts. The chain carries TRBV12-3 or TRBV12-4 and TRBJ1-6, with 9 bases fitting TRBD1. Germline trimming cut 7 bases from V and 0 bases from J; bases unmatched to any gene: 10. This CDR3 is built from 18 residues. CDR3 nucleotides: TGTGCCAGCACCGTAGGGGACAGGGCGAGCTCCTATAATTCACCCCTCCACTTT. Its protein is CASTVGDRASSYNSPLHF.

The rearrangement links TRBV7-9 to TRBJ2-6; no firm D call. Between the trimmed V and J ends, which lost 6 bases and 0 bases, there was a span of 12 bases. This CDR3 region has 16 residues. Germline CDR1 is SEHNR and CDR2 is FQNEAQ (reference sequence). The CDR3 here is CASSPPKSSGANVLTF. CDR3 bases: TGTGCCAGCAGTCCGCCTAAGAGCTCTGGGGCCAACGTCCTGACTTTC.

This clonotype was picked up a small number of times. The chain recombines TRBV7-2 with TRBJ1-1, with 8 bases fitting TRBD1. The ends lost 2 bases at V and 5 bases at J; junction bases unmatched: 7. CDR1 SGHTA and CDR2 FQGNSA come from the germline V gene. There are 15 residues in the CDR3. CDR3 residues: CASSLQAGGATEAFF. The CDR3 nucleotides read TGTGCCAGCAGCTTACAAGCAGGGGGCGCGACTGAAGCTTTCTTT.